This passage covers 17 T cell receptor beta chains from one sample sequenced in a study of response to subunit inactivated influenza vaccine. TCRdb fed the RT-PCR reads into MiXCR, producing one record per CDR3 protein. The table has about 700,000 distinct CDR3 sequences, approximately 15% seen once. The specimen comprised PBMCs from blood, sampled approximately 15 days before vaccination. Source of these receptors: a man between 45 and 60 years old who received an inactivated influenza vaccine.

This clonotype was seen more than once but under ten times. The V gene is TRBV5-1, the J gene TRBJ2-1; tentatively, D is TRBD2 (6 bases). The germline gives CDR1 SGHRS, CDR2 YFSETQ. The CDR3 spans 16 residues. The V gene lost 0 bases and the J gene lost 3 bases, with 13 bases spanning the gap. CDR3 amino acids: CASSLEARTIYNEQFF. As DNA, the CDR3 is TGCGCCAGCAGCTTGGAGGCGCGGACTATCTACAATGAGCAGTTCTTC.

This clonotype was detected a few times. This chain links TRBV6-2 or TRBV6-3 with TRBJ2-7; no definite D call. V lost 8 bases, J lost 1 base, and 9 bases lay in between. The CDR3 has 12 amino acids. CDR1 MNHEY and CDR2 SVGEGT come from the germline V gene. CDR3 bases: TGTGCCAGCTTGGATTCTTCCTACGAGCAGTACTTC. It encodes CASLDSSYEQYF.

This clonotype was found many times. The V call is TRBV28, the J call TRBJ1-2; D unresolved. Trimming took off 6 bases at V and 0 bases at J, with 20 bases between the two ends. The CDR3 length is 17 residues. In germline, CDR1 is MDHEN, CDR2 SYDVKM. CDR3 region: CASSPPPMATPNYGYTF. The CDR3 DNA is TGTGCCAGCAGCCCTCCACCTATGGCAACCCCTAACTATGGCTACACCTTC.

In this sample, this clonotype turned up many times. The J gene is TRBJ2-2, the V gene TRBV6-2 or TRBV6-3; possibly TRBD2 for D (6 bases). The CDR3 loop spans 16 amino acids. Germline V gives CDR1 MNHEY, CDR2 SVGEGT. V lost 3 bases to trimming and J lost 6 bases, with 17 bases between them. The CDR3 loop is CASSYFTLALAGELFF. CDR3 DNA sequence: TGTGCCAGCAGTTATTTTACGCTAGCGCTCGCCGGGGAGCTGTTTTTT.

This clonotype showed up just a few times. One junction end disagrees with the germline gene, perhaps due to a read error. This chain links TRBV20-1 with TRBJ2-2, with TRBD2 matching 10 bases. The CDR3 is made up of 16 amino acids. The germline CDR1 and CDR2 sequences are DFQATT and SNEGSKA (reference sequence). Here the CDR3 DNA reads TGCTGTGCTAGAGACTCTAGCGGGGGAAACACCGGGGAGCTGTTTTTT. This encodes CCARDSSGGNTGELFF.

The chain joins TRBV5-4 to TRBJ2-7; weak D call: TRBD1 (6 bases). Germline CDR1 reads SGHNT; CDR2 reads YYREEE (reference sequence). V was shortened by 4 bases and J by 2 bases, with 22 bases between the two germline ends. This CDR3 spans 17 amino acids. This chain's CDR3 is CASSRIKGTLEAYEQYF. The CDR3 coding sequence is TGTGCCAGCAGCCGAATAAAAGGGACATTGGAAGCCTACGAGCAGTACTTC.

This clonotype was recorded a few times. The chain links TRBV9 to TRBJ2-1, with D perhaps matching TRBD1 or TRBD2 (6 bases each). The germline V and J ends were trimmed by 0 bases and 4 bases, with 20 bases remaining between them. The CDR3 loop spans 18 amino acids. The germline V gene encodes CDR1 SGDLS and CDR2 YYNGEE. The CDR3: CASSVGGDTTWGYNEQFF. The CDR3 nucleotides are TGTGCCAGCAGCGTAGGCGGGGACACCACTTGGGGTTACAATGAGCAGTTCTTC.

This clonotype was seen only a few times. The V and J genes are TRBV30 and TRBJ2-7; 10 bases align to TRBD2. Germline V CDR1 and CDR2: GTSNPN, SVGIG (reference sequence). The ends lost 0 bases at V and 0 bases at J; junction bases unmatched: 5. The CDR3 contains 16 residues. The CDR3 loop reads CAWSVTSGKISYEQYF. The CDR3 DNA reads TGTGCCTGGAGTGTAACTAGCGGGAAAATCTCCTACGAGCAGTACTTC.

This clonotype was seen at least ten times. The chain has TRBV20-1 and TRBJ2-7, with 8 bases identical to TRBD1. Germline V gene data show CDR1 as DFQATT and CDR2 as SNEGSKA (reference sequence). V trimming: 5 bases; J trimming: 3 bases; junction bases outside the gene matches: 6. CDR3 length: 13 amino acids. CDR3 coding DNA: TGCAGTGCTCCGGACAGGGACGGCTACGAGCAGTACTTC. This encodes CSAPDRDGYEQYF.

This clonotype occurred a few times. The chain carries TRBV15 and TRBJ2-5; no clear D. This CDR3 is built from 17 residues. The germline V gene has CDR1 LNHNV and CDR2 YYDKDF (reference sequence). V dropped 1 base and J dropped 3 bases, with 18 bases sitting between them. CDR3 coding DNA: TGTGCCACCAGCAGAGTCCTGGAGCCTGCGGCAAAAGAGACCCAGTACTTC. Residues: CATSRVLEPAAKETQYF.

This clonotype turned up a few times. The CDR3, as DNA: TGTGCCAGCAGCGTAACCCCGTATTCTTACGAGCAGTACTTC. Protein product: CASSVTPYSYEQYF. The genes are TRBV9 and TRBJ2-7; D unclear. The ends were cut back, 1 base at V and 4 bases at J, with 12 bases in the middle. The CDR3 spans 14 residues. Germline V gene sequence: CDR1 SGDLS, CDR2 YYNGEE.

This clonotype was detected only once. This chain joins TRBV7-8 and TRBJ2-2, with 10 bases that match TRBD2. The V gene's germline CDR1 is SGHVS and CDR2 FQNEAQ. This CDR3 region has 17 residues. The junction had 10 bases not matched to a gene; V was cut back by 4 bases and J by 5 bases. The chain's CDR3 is CASSSTPSGRGTGELFF. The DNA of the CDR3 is TGTGCCAGCAGCTCGACCCCCAGCGGGAGGGGAACCGGGGAGCTGTTTTTT.

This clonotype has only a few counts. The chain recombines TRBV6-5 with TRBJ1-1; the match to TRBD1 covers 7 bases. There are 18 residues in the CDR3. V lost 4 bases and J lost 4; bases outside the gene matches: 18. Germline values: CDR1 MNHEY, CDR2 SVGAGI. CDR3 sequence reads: CASSSMRQGSTGGTEAFF. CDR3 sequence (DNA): TGTGCCAGCAGTTCTATGCGACAGGGTAGTACCGGTGGCACTGAAGCTTTCTTT.

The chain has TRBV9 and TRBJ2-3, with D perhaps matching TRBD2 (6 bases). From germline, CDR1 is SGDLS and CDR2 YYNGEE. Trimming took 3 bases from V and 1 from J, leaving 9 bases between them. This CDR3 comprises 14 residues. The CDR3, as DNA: TGTGCCAGCAGCGGCGGGATCGGCACAGATACGCAGTATTTT. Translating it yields CASSGGIGTDTQYF.

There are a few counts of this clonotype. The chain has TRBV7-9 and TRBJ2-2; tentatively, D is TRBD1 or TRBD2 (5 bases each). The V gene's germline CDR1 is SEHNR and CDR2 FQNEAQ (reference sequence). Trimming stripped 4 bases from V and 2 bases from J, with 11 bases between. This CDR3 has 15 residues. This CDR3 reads CASSSRDENTGELFF. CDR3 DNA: TGTGCCAGCAGCTCCCGGGACGAAAACACCGGGGAGCTGTTTTTT.

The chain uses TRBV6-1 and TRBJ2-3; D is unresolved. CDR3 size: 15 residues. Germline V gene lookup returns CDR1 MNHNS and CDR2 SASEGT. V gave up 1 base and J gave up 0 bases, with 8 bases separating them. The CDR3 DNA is TGTGCCAGCAGTGAAGTAGGTGCCAGCACAGATACGCAGTATTTT. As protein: CASSEVGASTDTQYF.

The CDR3, as DNA: TGCAGCGGAAACAGGGGGCGTACCGGGGAGCTGTTTTTT. This gives the protein CSGNRGRTGELFF. This chain uses TRBV29-1 with TRBJ2-2; 9 nucleotides match TRBD1. With 7 bases clipped from V and 5 bases from J, the junction kept 5 bases outside the gene matches. Per the germline V gene, CDR1 is SQVTM and CDR2 is ANQGSEA. This CDR3 spans 13 amino acids.